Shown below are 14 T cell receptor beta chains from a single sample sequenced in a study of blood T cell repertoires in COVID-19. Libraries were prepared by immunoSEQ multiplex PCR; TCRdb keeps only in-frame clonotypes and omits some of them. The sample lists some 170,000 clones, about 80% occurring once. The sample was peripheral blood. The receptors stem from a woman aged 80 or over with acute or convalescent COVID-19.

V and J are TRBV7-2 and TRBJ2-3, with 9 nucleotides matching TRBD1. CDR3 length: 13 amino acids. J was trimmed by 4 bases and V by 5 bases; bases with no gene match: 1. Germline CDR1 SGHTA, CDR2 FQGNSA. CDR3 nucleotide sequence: TGTGCCAGCAGCCGGGACAGGGCAGATACGCAGTATTTT. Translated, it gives CASSRDRADTQYF.

CDR3 region: CAMGQGGSQYF. The CDR3 nucleotides read TGTGCCATGGGACAGGGCGGTTCGCAGTATTTT. The J gene is TRBJ2-3, the V gene TRBV10-3; 9 bases are a match to TRBD1. Germline trimming cut 9 bases from V and 10 bases from J; bases unmatched to any gene: 5. Germline V CDR1 and CDR2: ENHRY, SYGVKD. CDR3 length: 11 residues.

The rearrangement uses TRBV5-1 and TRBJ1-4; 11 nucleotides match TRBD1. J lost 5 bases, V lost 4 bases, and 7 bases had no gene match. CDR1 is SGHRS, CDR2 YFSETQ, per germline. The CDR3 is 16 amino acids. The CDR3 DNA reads TGCGCCAGCAGCAATATGGGGACAGGGGGGAATGAAAAACTGTTTTTT. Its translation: CASSNMGTGGNEKLFF.

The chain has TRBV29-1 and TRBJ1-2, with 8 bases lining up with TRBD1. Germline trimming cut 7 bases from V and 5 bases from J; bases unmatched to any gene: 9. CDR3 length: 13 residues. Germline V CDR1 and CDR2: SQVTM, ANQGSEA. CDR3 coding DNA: TGCAGCGCTAACAGGGGGGGCAAATATGGCTACACCTTC. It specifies CSANRGGKYGYTF.

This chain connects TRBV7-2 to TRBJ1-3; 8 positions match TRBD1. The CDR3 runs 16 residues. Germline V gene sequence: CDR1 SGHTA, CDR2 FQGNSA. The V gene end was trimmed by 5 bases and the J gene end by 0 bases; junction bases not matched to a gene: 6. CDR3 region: CASSPRGRYSGNTIYF. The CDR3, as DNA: TGTGCCAGCAGCCCCAGGGGGCGGTACTCTGGAAACACCATATATTTT.

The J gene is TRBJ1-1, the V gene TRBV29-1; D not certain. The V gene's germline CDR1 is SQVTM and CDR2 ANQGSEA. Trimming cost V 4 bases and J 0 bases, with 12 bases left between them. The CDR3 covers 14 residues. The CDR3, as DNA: TGCAGCGTTGTGGCTACCAGGTTGAACACTGAAGCTTTCTTT. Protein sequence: CSVVATRLNTEAFF.

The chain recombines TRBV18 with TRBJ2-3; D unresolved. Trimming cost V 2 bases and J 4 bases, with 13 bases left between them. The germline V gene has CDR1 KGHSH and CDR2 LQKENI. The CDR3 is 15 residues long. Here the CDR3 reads CASSPTARIPDTQYF. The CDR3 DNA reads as TGTGCCAGCTCACCAACGGCGCGGATCCCAGATACGCAGTATTTT.

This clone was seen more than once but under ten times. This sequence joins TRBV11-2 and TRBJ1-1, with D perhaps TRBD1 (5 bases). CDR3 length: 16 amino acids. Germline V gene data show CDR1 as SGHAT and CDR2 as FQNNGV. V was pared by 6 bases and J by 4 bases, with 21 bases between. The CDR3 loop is CASRPVRGMRSTEAFF. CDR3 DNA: TGTGCCAGCAGGCCCGTTAGGGGTATGAGAAGCACTGAAGCTTTCTTT.

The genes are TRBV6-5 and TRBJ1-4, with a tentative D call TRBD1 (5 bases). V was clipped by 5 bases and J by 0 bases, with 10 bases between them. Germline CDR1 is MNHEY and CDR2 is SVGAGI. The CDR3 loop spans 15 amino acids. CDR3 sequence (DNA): TGTGCCAGCAGTCAATGGGGGGCAACTAATGAAAAACTGTTTTTT. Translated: CASSQWGATNEKLFF.

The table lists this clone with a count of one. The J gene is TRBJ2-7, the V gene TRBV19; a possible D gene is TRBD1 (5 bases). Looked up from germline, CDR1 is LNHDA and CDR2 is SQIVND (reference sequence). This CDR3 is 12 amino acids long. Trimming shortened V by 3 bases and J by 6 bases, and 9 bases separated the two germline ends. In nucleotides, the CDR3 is TGTGCCAGTAGTATGACAGTGGGCGAGCAGTACTTC. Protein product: CASSMTVGEQYF.

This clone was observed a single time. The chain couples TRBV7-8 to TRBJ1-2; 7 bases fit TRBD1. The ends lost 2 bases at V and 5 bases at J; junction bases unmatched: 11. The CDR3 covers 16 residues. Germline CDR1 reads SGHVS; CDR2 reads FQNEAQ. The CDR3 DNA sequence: TGTGCCAGCAGCTTACAGGGGGACAGCTCCATTTATGGCTACACCTTC. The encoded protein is CASSLQGDSSIYGYTF.

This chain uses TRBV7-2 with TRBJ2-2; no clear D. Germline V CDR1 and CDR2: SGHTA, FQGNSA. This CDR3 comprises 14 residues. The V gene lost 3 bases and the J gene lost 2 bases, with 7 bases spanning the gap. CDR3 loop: CASSFYSNTGELFF. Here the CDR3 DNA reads TGTGCCAGCAGCTTTTATAGTAACACCGGGGAGCTGTTTTTT.

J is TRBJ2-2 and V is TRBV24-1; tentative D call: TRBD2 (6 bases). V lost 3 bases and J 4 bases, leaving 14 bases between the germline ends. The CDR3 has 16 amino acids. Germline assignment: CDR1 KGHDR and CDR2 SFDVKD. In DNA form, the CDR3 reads TGTGCCACCAGTGATACACGGGAGAGCCTCACCGGGGAGCTGTTTTTT. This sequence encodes CATSDTRESLTGELFF.

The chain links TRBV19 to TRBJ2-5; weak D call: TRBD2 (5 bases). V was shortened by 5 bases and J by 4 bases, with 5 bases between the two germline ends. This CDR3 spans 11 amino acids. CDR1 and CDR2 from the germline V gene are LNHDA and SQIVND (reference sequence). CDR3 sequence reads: CASSEGETQYF. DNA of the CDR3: TGTGCCAGTAGTGAGGGAGAGACCCAGTACTTC.